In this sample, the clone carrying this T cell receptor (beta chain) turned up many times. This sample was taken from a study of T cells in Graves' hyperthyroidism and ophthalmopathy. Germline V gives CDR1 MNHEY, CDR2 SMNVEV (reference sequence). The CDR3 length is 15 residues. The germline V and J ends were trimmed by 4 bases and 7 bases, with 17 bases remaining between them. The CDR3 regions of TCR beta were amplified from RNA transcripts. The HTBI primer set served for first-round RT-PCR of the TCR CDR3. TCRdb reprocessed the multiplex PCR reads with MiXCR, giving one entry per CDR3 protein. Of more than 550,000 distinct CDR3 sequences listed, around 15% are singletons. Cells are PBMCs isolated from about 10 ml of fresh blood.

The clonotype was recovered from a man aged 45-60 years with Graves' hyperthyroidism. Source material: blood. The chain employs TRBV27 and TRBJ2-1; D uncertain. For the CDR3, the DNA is TGTGCCAGCAGTTGGGCAAGGGTCCGTGGGAATGAGCAGTTCTTC. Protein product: CASSWARVRGNEQFF.